This T cell receptor (beta chain) comes out of a study of cytomegalovirus exposure and HLA in healthy donors. Broader study findings: Previous analysis showed most TCR beta V segments were productive about 90% or about 30% of the time. The study designated 164 TCR beta chains cytomegalovirus-associated.

Healthy bone marrow donors made up the cohort. PCR used 60 Vbeta primers and 13 Jbeta primers. Produced via immunoSEQ multiplex PCR; TCRdb's table is partial and in-frame only. Among over 150,000 clones, 85% were seen once, and the ten largest hold approximately 2.5%. A word on this clone: The antigen remains undetermined.

The TCR sequence derives from a man aged 25-45 years in good health and CMV-seropositive. The material sequenced was PBMCs.

CDR3 bases: TGTGCCAGCTCACTAGGAGTTGGCAGGGCCACTGAAGCTTTCTTT. It specifies CASSLGVGRATEAFF. This chain uses TRBV18 with TRBJ1-1; a weak D match, TRBD1 (5 bases). The V and J ends lost 4 bases and 4 bases respectively, with 16 bases between them. Looked up from germline, CDR1 is KGHSH and CDR2 is LQKENI. This CDR3 comprises 15 residues.